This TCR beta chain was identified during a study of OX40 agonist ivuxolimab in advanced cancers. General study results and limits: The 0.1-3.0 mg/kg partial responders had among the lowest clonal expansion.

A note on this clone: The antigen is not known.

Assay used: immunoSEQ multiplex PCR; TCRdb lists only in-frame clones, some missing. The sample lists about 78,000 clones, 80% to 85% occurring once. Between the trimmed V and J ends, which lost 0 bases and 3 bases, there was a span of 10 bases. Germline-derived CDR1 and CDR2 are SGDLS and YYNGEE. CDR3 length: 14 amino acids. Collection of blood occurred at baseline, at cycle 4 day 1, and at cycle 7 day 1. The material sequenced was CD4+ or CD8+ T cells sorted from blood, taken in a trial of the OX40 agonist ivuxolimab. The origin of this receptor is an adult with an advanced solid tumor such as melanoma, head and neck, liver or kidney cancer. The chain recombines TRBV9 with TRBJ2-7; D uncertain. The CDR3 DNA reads TGTGCCAGCAGCGTAGATCTGATAAACTACGAGCAGTACTTC. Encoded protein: CASSVDLINYEQYF.